There are a few counts of the clone carrying this TCR beta chain. Its cognate antigen is unknown. No DNA is shown, since the ends of the CDR3 on it are uncertain; the CDR3 is the one TCRdb lists. The data stem from a study of OX40 agonist ivuxolimab in advanced cancers. Across the whole study: Participants, 70% to 90% male, averaged around 60 years of age, ranging from about 23 to 79. Study-wide results and caveats: At 0.1 to 3.0 mg/kg and by week 6, clonal expansion occurred in CD4+ and CD8+ blood T cells.

Patients were excluded for autoimmune disease history or systemic immunosuppression. The table came from immunoSEQ multiplex PCR; TCRdb's copy has only in-frame clones and leaves some out. The sample holds 70,000 to 85,000 clones, roughly nine tenths seen once. Germline loops: CDR1 SEHNR, CDR2 FQNEAQ (reference sequence). The CDR3 comprises 18 residues, both ends counted. The rearrangement links TRBV7-9 to TRBJ2-3; the table calls TRBD2, which could not be checked here. The receptor's source is an adult with an advanced solid tumor such as melanoma, head and neck, liver or kidney cancer. Sequenced material: CD4+ or CD8+ T cells sorted from blood, taken in a trial of the OX40 agonist ivuxolimab. The CDR3 protein is CASSPQREVFFGTDTQYF.